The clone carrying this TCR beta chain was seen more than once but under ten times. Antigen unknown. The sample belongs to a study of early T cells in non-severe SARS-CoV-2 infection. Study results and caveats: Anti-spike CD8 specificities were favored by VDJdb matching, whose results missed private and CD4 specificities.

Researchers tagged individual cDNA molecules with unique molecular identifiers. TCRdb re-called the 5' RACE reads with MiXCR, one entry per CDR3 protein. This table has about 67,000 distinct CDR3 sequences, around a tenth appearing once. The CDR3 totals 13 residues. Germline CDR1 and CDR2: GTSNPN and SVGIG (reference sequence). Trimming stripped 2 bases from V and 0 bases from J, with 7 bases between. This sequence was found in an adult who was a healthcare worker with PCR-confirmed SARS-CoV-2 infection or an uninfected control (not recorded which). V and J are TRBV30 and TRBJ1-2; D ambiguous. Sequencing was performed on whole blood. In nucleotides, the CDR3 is TGTGCCTGGAGTCCGAAAGCTAACTATGGCTACACCTTC. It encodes CAWSPKANYGYTF.